The 29 T cell receptor beta chains presented below share a single source sample, sequenced in a study of T cell repertoires in cytomegalovirus infection. In TCRdb, the reads were re-called with MiXCR into one record per CDR3 protein. Of some 400,000 distinct CDR3 sequences detected, approximately 32% appear once; the ten largest clones hold around 15%. The material sequenced was PBMCs. Every receptor here comes from a human donor in good health (CMV status not recorded). Some clones in this sample may be carry-over from other donors' samples.

Many counts were recorded for this clonotype. This chain links TRBV12-3 or TRBV12-4 with TRBJ2-1, with D unresolved. The CDR3 runs to 12 residues. The germline V and J ends were trimmed by 4 bases and 6 bases, with 7 bases remaining between them. CDR3 sequence: CASSSPSNEQFF. The CDR3 DNA is TGTGCCAGCAGTTCGCCCTCCAATGAGCAGTTCTTC.

The rearrangement uses TRBV19 and TRBJ1-5; D gene uncertain. This CDR3 comprises 16 residues. From germline, CDR1 is LNHDA and CDR2 SQIVND (reference sequence). V lost 3 bases to trimming and J lost 0 bases, with 12 bases between them. The CDR3 region is CASSIWWQNSNQPQHF. DNA for the CDR3: TGTGCCAGTAGTATCTGGTGGCAGAATAGCAATCAGCCCCAGCATTTT.

As to this clonotype: Likely a read error: the CDR3 ends without its conserved phenylalanine or tryptophan. The chain is built from TRBV7-2 and TRBJ1-5, with D tentatively TRBD1 (5 bases). This CDR3 spans 16 amino acids. The germline gives CDR1 SGHTA, CDR2 FQGNSA. The V and J ends lost 0 bases and 6 bases respectively, with 15 bases between them. CDR3 loop: CASSLAGAGWGQPQHL. CDR3 nucleotide sequence: TGTGCCAGCAGCTTAGCAGGGGCCGGGTGGGGTCAGCCCCAGCATTTG.

This clonotype has just one count. The V call is TRBV5-4, the J call TRBJ1-6; 7 bases are a match to TRBD1. The J segment lost 10 bases and the V segment lost 4 bases, leaving 14 bases of the junction unmatched. This CDR3 is 16 amino acids long. Germline CDR1 is SGHNT and CDR2 is YYREEE (reference sequence). The CDR3 DNA follows: TGTGCCAGCAGCAGAATCGGACAGGACAATACATCACCCCTCCACTTT. It specifies CASSRIGQDNTSPLHF.

The J gene is TRBJ1-1, the V gene TRBV20-1; 7 bases are shared with TRBD1. Germline V gene data show CDR1 as DFQATT and CDR2 as SNEGSKA (reference sequence). This CDR3 is 13 amino acids long. V dropped 3 bases and J dropped 5; count of bases not matched to a gene: 6. CDR3 DNA: TGCAGTGCTAGGACAGGGACGCTAACTGAAGCTTTCTTT. Protein product: CSARTGTLTEAFF.

This clonotype was recorded a few times. The rearrangement uses TRBV10-3 and TRBJ1-5; D gene ambiguous. CDR1 is ENHRY, CDR2 SYGVKD, per germline. CDR3 length: 15 amino acids. V was pared by 7 bases and J by 4 bases, with 17 bases between. CDR3 nucleotide sequence: TGTGCCATCAAGGCCGGCCAGGACCCGAATCAGCCCCAGCATTTT. This codes for CAIKAGQDPNQPQHF.

As regards this clonotype: At one end, the junction sequence differs from germline, possibly due to a read error. J is TRBJ2-5 and V is TRBV7-2; 9 bases agree with TRBD2. CDR3 length: 16 amino acids. Germline values: CDR1 SGHTA, CDR2 FQGNSA. Here the CDR3 reads CASSLGPAGGFEPQYF. As DNA, the CDR3 is TGTGCAAGCAGCTTGGGCCCCGCGGGGGGGTTCGAGCCCCAGTACTTC.

V gene TRBV19 combines with J gene TRBJ1-1; TRBD1 aligns across 8 bases. There are 15 residues in the CDR3. The V gene's germline CDR1 is LNHDA and CDR2 SQIVND (reference sequence). The V gene end was trimmed by 5 bases and the J gene end by 4 bases; junction bases not matched to a gene: 9. CDR3 loop: CASSPQGARGTEAFF. For the CDR3, the DNA is TGTGCCAGTAGTCCTCAGGGGGCGCGCGGCACTGAAGCTTTCTTT.

This clonotype was picked up many times. V gene TRBV6-1 combines with J gene TRBJ2-3; D not certain. This CDR3 contains 13 residues. Germline V lookup: CDR1 MNHNS, CDR2 SASEGT. V lost 3 bases to trimming and J lost 1 base, with 5 bases between them. CDR3 amino acids: CASSDRRTDTQYF. The CDR3 DNA sequence: TGTGCCAGCAGTGACAGACGCACAGATACGCAGTATTTT.

This clonotype was counted between two and nine times. V and J are TRBV29-1 and TRBJ2-3; TRBD2 aligns across 9 bases. Trimming at V came to 8 bases and at J to 5 bases, leaving 11 bases not matched to a gene. Germline values: CDR1 SQVTM, CDR2 ANQGSEA. The CDR3 runs to 14 residues. CDR3 sequence: CSSRPRGGVDTQYF. As DNA, the CDR3 is TGCAGCTCACGGCCGCGGGGGGGCGTAGATACGCAGTATTTT.

The V gene is TRBV12-3 or TRBV12-4, the J gene TRBJ1-5; D not resolved. The CDR3 length is 14 residues. V lost 3 bases to trimming and J lost 5 bases, with 11 bases between them. Here the CDR3 DNA reads TGTGCCAGCAGTTTCTCCGGGGTCGATCAGCCCCAGCATTTT. It is translated as CASSFSGVDQPQHF.

In the case of this clonotype: A much bigger clone sits one base away, suggesting this may be a read error. This chain connects TRBV6-1 to TRBJ1-4; D is perhaps TRBD1 (5 bases). Per the germline V gene, CDR1 is MNHNS and CDR2 is SASEGT. CDR3 size: 16 residues. The CDR3 DNA is TGTGACAGCAGTGTTAGAAGGCTGCTCGGGGACGAAAAACTGTTTTTT. This gives the protein CDSSVRRLLGDEKLFF.

This clonotype was picked up a small number of times. The J gene is TRBJ2-2, the V gene TRBV19; no reliable D call. V was shortened by 6 bases and J by 0 bases, with 8 bases between the two germline ends. CDR1 LNHDA and CDR2 SQIVND come from the germline V gene (reference sequence). The CDR3 runs to 14 residues. This chain's CDR3 is CASSGAANTGELFF. The CDR3 DNA reads TGTGCCAGTAGCGGAGCCGCGAACACCGGGGAGCTGTTTTTT.

V usage is TRBV19 and J usage is TRBJ2-7, with D perhaps TRBD1 (5 bases). CDR1 is LNHDA, CDR2 SQIVND, per germline (reference sequence). Trimming removed 3 bases from V and 3 bases from J, with 15 bases in between. The CDR3 length is 15 residues. CDR3 bases: TGTGCCAGTAGTATTACGACAGCCGAAGACTACGAGCAGTACTTC. It yields the protein CASSITTAEDYEQYF.

This clonotype was counted ten times or more. The chain joins TRBV7-6 to TRBJ2-2; no clear D. The CDR3 covers 14 residues. Germline V gives CDR1 SGHVS, CDR2 FNYEAQ. V lost 5 bases and J lost 7, with 14 bases in between. The CDR3 DNA is TGTGCCAGCAGCCCCATAGGAGCCGGCGGGGAGCTGTTTTTT. Translation gives CASSPIGAGGELFF. The variable domain in full, with the rest retrieved from reference TRBV7-6 and TRBJ2-2, is GAGVSQSPRYKVTKRGQDVALRCDPISGHVSLYWYRQALGQGPEFLTYFNYEAQQDKSGLPNDRFSAERPEGSISTLTIQRTEQRDSAMYRCASSPIGAGGELFFGEGSRLTVL.

This clonotype was counted a single time. The V gene is TRBV6-5, the J gene TRBJ2-3, with TRBD1 identical over 8 bases. This CDR3 has 14 amino acids. Germline-derived CDR1 and CDR2 are MNHEY and SVGAGI. V lost 7 bases to trimming and J lost 0 bases; unmatched junction nucleotides: 3. The CDR3: CASKDRESTDTQYF. DNA for the CDR3: TGTGCCAGCAAGGACAGGGAAAGCACAGATACGCAGTATTTT.

In its sample, this clonotype was seen a few times. This chain uses TRBV15 with TRBJ1-5, with no clear D. Trimming took 8 bases from V and 3 from J, leaving 11 bases between them. CDR3 length: 13 amino acids. Germline values: CDR1 LNHNV, CDR2 YYDKDF (reference sequence). This chain's CDR3 is CATSSQDNQPQHF. In nucleotides, the CDR3 is TGTGCCACCTCTTCTCAGGACAATCAGCCCCAGCATTTT.

At least ten counts were recorded for this clonotype. The chain has TRBV7-2 and TRBJ1-1, with D possibly matching TRBD1 (5 bases). Between the trimmed V and J ends, which lost 5 bases and 1 base, there was a span of 14 bases. The CDR3 covers 15 residues. CDR1 SGHTA and CDR2 FQGNSA come from the germline V gene. In DNA form, the CDR3 reads TGTGCCAGCAGCGGGGCAGCTATACCGAACACTGAAGCTTTCTTT. Amino acids: CASSGAAIPNTEAFF.

Concerning this clonotype itself: Since no conserved phenylalanine or tryptophan closes the CDR3, a read error is the likely cause. V gene TRBV6-5 combines with J gene TRBJ2-2, with D unclear. The CDR3 is 15 amino acids. CDR1 MNHEY and CDR2 SVGAGI come from the germline V gene. Between the trimmed V and J ends, which lost 4 bases and 0 bases, there was a span of 9 bases. CDR3 protein: CASSSRVTNTGELFL. CDR3 DNA sequence: TGTGCCAGCAGTTCAAGGGTTACGAACACCGGGGAGCTGTTTTTG.

This clonotype was counted only a few times. The chain is built from TRBV5-5 and TRBJ2-2, with D unclear. V was trimmed by 4 bases and J by 8 bases, leaving 15 bases between them. The V gene's germline CDR1 is SGHKS and CDR2 YYEKEE (reference sequence). CDR3 length: 14 amino acids. CDR3 DNA: TGTGCCAGCAGCCCCCCACTGAAGGAAGGGGAGCTGTTTTTT. Amino acids: CASSPPLKEGELFF.

Remarks on this clonotype: At one end the junction does not follow the germline gene, possibly because of a read error. The chain is built from TRBV19 and TRBJ1-5, with a tentative D call TRBD1 (5 bases). The CDR3 is 16 residues long. Germline CDR1 and CDR2: LNHDA and SQIVND (reference sequence). The CDR3, as DNA: TGTGCAAGTAGCATCGGCCGATCCAGGGTTTATCAGCCCCAGCATTTT. This gives the protein CASSIGRSRVYQPQHF.

A remark on this clonotype: A far larger clone is just one base off, so this is likely a read error. This chain links TRBV7-2 with TRBJ2-1; D uncertain. Germline-derived CDR1 and CDR2 are SGHTA and FQGNSA. The CDR3 loop spans 11 amino acids. The DNA of the CDR3 is TGTGCCAGCAGCCTCCACAATGAGCATTTCTTC. This encodes CASSLHNEHFF.

The V call is TRBV5-4, the J call TRBJ1-1; D is unresolved. The CDR3 is 17 amino acids. CDR1 is SGHNT and CDR2 is YYREEE in the germline V gene (reference sequence). V was cut by 0 bases and J by 1 base, with 16 bases left in between. CDR3 nucleotide sequence: TGTGCCAGCAGCTTGGTCGGGTGGCGGATTCGGAACACTGAAGCTTTCTTT. Translating it yields CASSLVGWRIRNTEAFF.

This clonotype appeared many times. The chain is built from TRBV6-5 and TRBJ2-6; a possible D gene is TRBD1 (6 bases). Germline CDR1 is MNHEY and CDR2 is SVGAGI. The CDR3 runs to 18 residues. V lost 0 bases, J lost 4 bases, and 16 bases lay in between. The CDR3 bases are TGTGCCAGCAGTTACTCGGGCAATACAGGGTCAGGGGCCAACGTCCTGACTTTC. Amino acids: CASSYSGNTGSGANVLTF.

The rearrangement joins TRBV12-3 or TRBV12-4 to TRBJ1-1; D remains ambiguous. The V end lost 3 bases, the J end lost 2 bases, and 10 bases lay between the germline ends. The CDR3 runs to 14 residues. The CDR3 DNA sequence: TGTGCCAGCAGTTTGATAGGAATTAACACTGAAGCTTTCTTT. It is translated as CASSLIGINTEAFF.

In its sample, this clonotype was seen a few times. J is TRBJ1-6 and V is TRBV20-1; D gene unclear. This CDR3 is built from 14 residues. V was clipped by 3 bases and J by 8 bases, with 14 bases between them. Germline V gene data show CDR1 as DFQATT and CDR2 as SNEGSKA (reference sequence). The CDR3 DNA sequence: TGCAGTGCTAGTAAGAAACTATCGGATTCACCCCTCCACTTT. As protein: CSASKKLSDSPLHF.

This chain's CDR3 is CASSSLLRGENSPLHF. The CDR3 DNA is TGTGCCAGCAGCTCACTTCTCAGGGGGGAAAATTCACCCCTCCACTTT. This chain links TRBV28 with TRBJ1-6; TRBD1 agrees at 7 bases. J gave up 7 bases and V 6 bases, and 12 bases lay outside the gene matches. The CDR3 runs 16 residues. Germline V gives CDR1 MDHEN, CDR2 SYDVKM. The full variable domain, with the rest looked up from reference TRBV28 and TRBJ1-6, is DVKVTQSSRYLVKRTGEKVFLECVQDMDHENMFWYRQDPGLGLRLIYFSYDVKMKEKGDIPEGYSVSREKKERFSLILESASTNQTSMYLCASSSLLRGENSPLHFGNGTRLTVT.

This clonotype was seen at least ten times. The CDR3 protein is CASSTRQEETKNIQYF. The CDR3 nucleotides read TGTGCCAGCAGCACAAGACAGGAGGAGACCAAAAACATTCAGTACTTC. The chain joins TRBV7-2 to TRBJ2-4; maybe TRBD1 (6 bases). The germline V and J ends were trimmed by 5 bases and 2 bases, with 16 bases remaining between them. This CDR3 contains 16 residues. Germline-derived CDR1 and CDR2 are SGHTA and FQGNSA.

This chain connects TRBV7-2 to TRBJ2-5; D not certain. This CDR3 comprises 16 residues. Deletions cut 2 bases from V and 1 base from J, with 14 bases between. CDR1 and CDR2 (germline): SGHTA, FQGNSA. The CDR3 sequence: CASSLLRATSQETQYF. The CDR3 nucleotides are TGTGCCAGCAGCTTACTGAGAGCGACTTCCCAAGAGACCCAGTACTTC.